The rows below give T cell receptor beta chains drawn from one sample of a study of blood T cell repertoires in COVID-19. Sequencing was performed with immunoSEQ multiplex PCR; in TCRdb, only in-frame clones are kept and a portion is missing. The repertoire has about 89,000 clones, approximately 89% of them found once; the top ten carry 0.47%. Sequencing was carried out using peripheral blood. The origin of the receptors is a man aged 60 to 69 with acute or convalescent COVID-19. The CDR3 runs from the conserved cysteine through the conserved F or W. The order of the fields is V gene, J gene, D gene, clone size, CDR3 protein, CDR3 DNA. A D gene is named only where the DNA matches it firmly. Clone size is given for some rows only: seen once, a few or many times, or a class if the clone is expanded.

>TRBV27|TRBJ1-2|TRBD1|.
CASSSGQGNYGYTF
TGTGCCAGCAGTAGCGGACAGGGTAACTATGGCTACACCTTC
>TRBV3-1/TRBV3-2|TRBJ2-3|TRBD2|.
CASSQTSGGDTQYF
TGTGCCAGCAGCCAAACTTCGGGGGGGGATACGCAGTATTTT
>TRBV21-1|TRBJ1-3|.|.
CASSACDTDSGNTIYF
TGTGCCAGCAGCGCGTGCGACACAGACTCTGGAAACACCATATATTTT
>TRBV6-6|TRBJ1-1|.|.
CASSFGGNTEAFF
TGTGCCAGCAGTTTCGGGGGGAACACTGAAGCTTTCTTT
>TRBV5-6|TRBJ2-5|TRBD2|.
CASSPLRRLAVQETQYF
TGTGCCAGCAGCCCACTAAGACGACTAGCGGTTCAAGAGACCCAGTACTTC
>TRBV6-1|TRBJ1-2|.|.
CASSEAGDYGYTF
TGTGCCAGCAGTGAGGCGGGTGACTATGGCTACACCTTC
>TRBV10-1|TRBJ2-1|.|.
CASSEAAPSEQFF
TGCGCCAGCAGTGAGGCGGCCCCCAGCGAGCAGTTCTTC
>TRBV5-1|TRBJ1-5|.|.
CASSLGSDGNQPQHF
TGCGCCAGCAGCTTGGGGAGTGACGGCAATCAGCCCCAGCATTTT
>TRBV4-1|TRBJ2-7|.|.
CASSQEVKASYEQYF
TGCGCCAGCAGCCAAGAGGTGAAAGCTTCCTACGAGCAGTACTTC
>TRBV27|TRBJ2-1|TRBD2|.
CASCSPGLAGVRHNEQFF
TGTGCCAGCTGCTCTCCTGGACTAGCGGGAGTTCGGCACAATGAGCAGTTCTTC
>TRBV27|TRBJ2-7|TRBD2|.
CASSFGRRGFSYEQYF
TGTGCCAGCAGTTTTGGAAGGCGGGGGTTCTCCTACGAGCAGTACTTC
>TRBV19|TRBJ1-2|.|.
CASSIDTENGYTF
TGTGCCAGTAGTATAGACACAGAAAATGGCTACACCTTC
>TRBV5-6|TRBJ1-4|TRBD1|.
CASSFGKRQGARKEKLFF
TGTGCCAGCAGCTTCGGAAAAAGACAGGGGGCGCGTAAGGAAAAACTGTTTTTT
>TRBV30|TRBJ2-5|.|.
CAWSVRETQYF
TGTGCCTGGAGTGTACGGGAGACCCAGTACTTC
>TRBV6-5|TRBJ1-2|TRBD1|few
CASRDVGQGARYTF
TGTGCCAGCAGAGATGTGGGACAGGGGGCCCGCTACACCTTC